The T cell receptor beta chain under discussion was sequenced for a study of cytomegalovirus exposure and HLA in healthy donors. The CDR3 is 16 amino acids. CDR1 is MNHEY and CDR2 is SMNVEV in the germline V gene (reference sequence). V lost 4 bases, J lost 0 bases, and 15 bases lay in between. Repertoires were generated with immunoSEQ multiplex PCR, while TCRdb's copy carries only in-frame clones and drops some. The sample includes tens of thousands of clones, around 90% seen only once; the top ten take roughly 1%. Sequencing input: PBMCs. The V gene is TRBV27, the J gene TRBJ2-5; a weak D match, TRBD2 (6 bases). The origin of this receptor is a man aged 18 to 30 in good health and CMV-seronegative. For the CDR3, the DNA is TGTGCCAGCAGTTCCTTGATTCGGGGGTACCAAGAGACCCAGTACTTC. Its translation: CASSSLIRGYQETQYF.